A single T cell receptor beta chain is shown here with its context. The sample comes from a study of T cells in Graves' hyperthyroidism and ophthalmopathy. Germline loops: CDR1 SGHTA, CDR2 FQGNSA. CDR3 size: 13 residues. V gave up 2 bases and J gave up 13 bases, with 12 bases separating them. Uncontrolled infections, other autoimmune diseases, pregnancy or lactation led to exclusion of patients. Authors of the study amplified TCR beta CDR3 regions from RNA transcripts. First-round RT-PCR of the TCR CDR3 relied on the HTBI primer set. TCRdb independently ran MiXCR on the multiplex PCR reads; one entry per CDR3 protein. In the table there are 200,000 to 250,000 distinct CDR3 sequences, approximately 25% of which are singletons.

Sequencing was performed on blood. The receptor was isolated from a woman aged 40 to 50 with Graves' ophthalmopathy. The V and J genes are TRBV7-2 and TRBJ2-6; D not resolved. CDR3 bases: TGTGCCAGCAGCTTACGGTCCCATCCGGTCCTGACTTTC. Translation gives CASSLRSHPVLTF.